This TCR beta chain was retrieved from a study of shared clonotypes between healthy human individuals. This clone was detected only a few times. Its antigen is not identified. The assay was carried out at the deep level. Clones were read by immunoSEQ multiplex PCR, and TCRdb kept only the in-frame ones, dropping some. The profile shows fewer than 350,000 clones, roughly 91% of them singletons. To make CD8 memory, CD45RO+ cells were put together with CCR7-negative CD45RA+ TemRA cells. The CDR3 is 14 amino acids. CDR1 is LNHNV and CDR2 is YYDKDF in the germline V gene (reference sequence). Trimming took 5 bases from V and 6 from J; bases not matched to a gene: 7. General observations from the study: Clonotype sharing among donors likely depends on sequencing depth.

The sequencing sample was made of memory CD8+ T cells sorted from blood. Subset of the sample: CD45RO+ cells pooled with CCR7-negative TemRA cells. This chain connects TRBV15 to TRBJ2-1, with TRBD1 identical over 7 bases. The receptor was isolated from a man between 18 and 29 years old in good health. In nucleotides, the CDR3 is TGTGCCACCAGCCAAGACAGGGCAGGCAATGAGCAGTTCTTC. Its translation: CATSQDRAGNEQFF.